Sequencing of this T cell receptor (beta chain) was carried out in a study of T cell repertoires in cytomegalovirus infection. As for the study in general: TCR beta signatures that were public indicated CMV infection and matching HLA type.

As regards this clonotype: Its antigen is undetermined.

MiXCR, applied by TCRdb to the reads, yields one record per CDR3 protein. The sample has roughly 230,000 distinct CDR3 sequences, under 25% seen once. Study findings and constraints: Dominating the ex vivo response were HLA-C-restricted CMV-specific TCR beta clonotypes.

There are 12 residues in the CDR3. Trimming pared 0 bases from V and 9 bases from J, leaving 6 bases between. The germline V gene encodes CDR1 MNHEY and CDR2 SVGEGT. J is TRBJ2-1 and V is TRBV6-2 or TRBV6-3; D gene uncertain. Sequencing input: CD8+ T cells from PBMCs. This sequence was found in a human donor in good health (CMV status not recorded). Some clones in this sample may be carry-over from other donors' samples. In DNA, the CDR3 is TGTGCCAGCAGTTACTCGGGGTTTGAGCAGTTCTTC. Amino acid sequence: CASSYSGFEQFF.